These 17 T cell receptor beta chains were sequenced from one sample in a study of blood T cell repertoires in COVID-19. Only in-frame clones appear in the TCRdb table, and some are missing; sequencing was by immunoSEQ multiplex PCR. Among 250,000 to 400,000 clones listed, 85% to 90% were seen once. Source material: peripheral blood. The receptor source for this set is a woman aged 25 to 45 with COVID-19, enrolled during active disease.

V is TRBV5-4 and J is TRBJ2-5; 8 nucleotides line up with TRBD1. V trimming: 0 bases; J trimming: 5 bases; junction bases outside the gene matches: 6. Germline CDR1 is SGHNT and CDR2 is YYREEE (reference sequence). This CDR3 contains 15 residues. The chain's CDR3 is CASSLEQGEVETQYF. CDR3 in DNA: TGTGCCAGCAGCTTGGAACAGGGGGAGGTGGAGACCCAGTACTTC.

V gene TRBV12-3 or TRBV12-4 combines with J gene TRBJ2-7; TRBD1 matches 10 bases. Unmatched junction bases numbered 4, after V lost 5 bases and J lost 6 bases. The CDR3 runs to 13 residues. The CDR3 protein is CASSTGQGGEQYF. CDR3 DNA: TGTGCCAGCAGTACCGGACAGGGGGGCGAGCAGTACTTC.

This clone was recorded only once. The chain uses TRBV3-1 (or the pseudogene TRBV3-2) and TRBJ1-6; D not certain. Trimming removed 0 bases at V and 9 bases at J, with 9 bases between. CDR3 length equals 14 residues. Germline V gene data show CDR1 as LGHDT and CDR2 as YNNKEL (reference sequence). The CDR3, as DNA: TGTGCCAGCAGCCAAGATGGTCCCGGTTCACCCCTCCACTTT. Translation gives CASSQDGPGSPLHF.

J is TRBJ2-1 and V is TRBV24-1; the D is unclear. The CDR3 has 14 residues. Trimming left V 2 bases short and J 8 bases short, with 12 bases between. Germline CDR1 KGHDR, CDR2 SFDVKD. The CDR3 DNA reads TGTGCCACCAGTGATTCCGGGTCTCTTGATGAGCAGTTCTTC. This codes for CATSDSGSLDEQFF.

A remark on this clone: An end of the junction differs from the germline gene, which may be a read error. The chain links TRBV5-1 to TRBJ2-1; 7 positions agree with TRBD2. Germline assignment: CDR1 SGHRS and CDR2 YFSETQ. This CDR3 has 17 residues. This CDR3 reads CASTLAEVAGAYNEQFF. As DNA, the CDR3 is TGCGCCAGCACCTTGGCGGAGGTAGCGGGTGCCTACAATGAGCAGTTCTTC.

On this clone: The junction differs from germline at one of its ends, possibly a read error. The chain couples TRBV11-2 to TRBJ1-5; 9 bases fit TRBD1. In germline, CDR1 is SGHAT, CDR2 FQNNGV. This CDR3 is 15 amino acids long. CDR3 amino acids: CASSSSGTGNQPQHF. The CDR3 nucleotides read TGTGCCAGTAGCTCTTCCGGGACAGGGAATCAGCCCCAGCATTTT.

The rearrangement links TRBV6-6 to TRBJ2-2, with a possible D match to TRBD1 (5 bases). The CDR3 loop spans 16 amino acids. V was shortened by 7 bases and J by 0 bases, with 15 bases between the two germline ends. Germline CDR1 reads MNHNY; CDR2 reads SVGAGI (reference sequence). The CDR3 DNA sequence: TGTGCCAGCACCTCTGGGGCAGGGTCGAACACCGGGGAGCTGTTTTTT. Translating it yields CASTSGAGSNTGELFF.

The V and J genes are TRBV6-6 and TRBJ2-7; TRBD1 is a possible D gene (5 bases). The CDR3 loop spans 15 amino acids. CDR1 and CDR2 from the germline V gene are MNHNY and SVGAGI (reference sequence). V lost 2 bases, J lost 2 bases, and 13 bases lay in between. The CDR3: CASSYVDGAAYEQYF. Here the CDR3 DNA reads TGTGCCAGCAGTTACGTAGATGGGGCGGCCTACGAGCAGTACTTC.

The chain couples TRBV4-2 to TRBJ2-1; 7 bases match TRBD2. The CDR3 length is 15 residues. Germline CDR1 is LGHNA and CDR2 is YNFKEQ. V trimming: 0 bases; J trimming: 9 bases; junction bases outside the gene matches: 8. Written as DNA, the CDR3 is TGTGCCAGCAGCCAAGAATCGCGGGAGACCGGTGAGCAGTTCTTC. It is translated as CASSQESRETGEQFF.

The chain carries TRBV19 and TRBJ1-1; 7 positions match TRBD1. CDR1 and CDR2 (germline): LNHDA, SQIVND (reference sequence). The trim removed 3 bases at V and 1 base at J, leaving 5 bases unmatched. The CDR3 is 15 amino acids. The CDR3 here is CASSMKTGSNTEAFF. CDR3 in DNA: TGTGCCAGTAGTATGAAGACAGGGTCGAACACTGAAGCTTTCTTT.

The rearrangement joins TRBV19 to TRBJ1-5; D call uncertain. Trimming stripped 3 bases from V and 1 base from J, with 10 bases between. CDR1 is LNHDA and CDR2 is SQIVND in the germline V gene (reference sequence). This CDR3 comprises 15 residues. The CDR3 reads CASSIRDTSNQPQHF. CDR3 sequence (DNA): TGTGCCAGTAGTATCCGAGACACCAGCAATCAGCCCCAGCATTTT.

The chain employs TRBV7-8 and TRBJ2-7; 13 bases are a match to TRBD2. Per the germline V gene, CDR1 is SGHVS and CDR2 is FQNEAQ. After removal of 5 bases from V and 2 bases from J, the junction contained 3 bases not matched to a gene. The CDR3 has 15 amino acids. In nucleotides, the CDR3 is TGTGCCAGCAGCGGGACTAGCGGGAACGCCTACGAGCAGTACTTC. Amino acids: CASSGTSGNAYEQYF.

The chain links TRBV18 to TRBJ1-5, with unresolved D. This CDR3 has 13 amino acids. CDR1 is KGHSH and CDR2 is LQKENI in the germline V gene. Trimming left V 2 bases short and J 5 bases short, with 7 bases between. The chain's CDR3 is CASSPESYQPQHF. CDR3 coding DNA: TGTGCCAGCTCACCAGAGAGCTATCAGCCCCAGCATTTT.

This clone is a singleton in its sample. The genes are TRBV25-1 and TRBJ1-5; maybe TRBD1 (6 bases). Germline V lookup: CDR1 MGHDK, CDR2 SYGVNS. The CDR3 consists of 13 residues. V shed 5 bases and J shed 8 bases, with 13 bases lying between them. CDR3 in amino acids: CASSFQGMEPQHF. DNA for the CDR3: TGTGCCAGCAGTTTTCAGGGGATGGAGCCCCAGCATTTT.

V gene TRBV29-1 combines with J gene TRBJ2-6, with D tentatively TRBD2 (5 bases). Trimming stripped 6 bases from V and 2 bases from J, with 5 bases between. This CDR3 is 12 amino acids long. The V gene's germline CDR1 is SQVTM and CDR2 ANQGSEA. The chain's CDR3 is CSVGAGANVLTF. CDR3 DNA: TGCAGCGTCGGGGCTGGGGCCAACGTCCTGACTTTC.

This rearrangement joins TRBV6-6 to TRBJ2-7; 8 nucleotides align to TRBD2. The germline CDR1 and CDR2 sequences are MNHNY and SVGAGI (reference sequence). The CDR3 runs 16 residues. Losses at the gene ends were 2 bases for V and 4 bases for J; bases not matched to a gene: 10. Written as DNA, the CDR3 is TGTGCCAGCAGTTACGGGCTTAGCGGGATTTCATACGAGCAGTACTTC. It specifies CASSYGLSGISYEQYF.

This clone was detected a few times. CDR3 region: CASSRAGFGELFF. CDR3 nucleotides: TGTGCCAGCAGCCGAGCGGGATTCGGGGAGCTGTTTTTT. The gene calls are TRBV5-4 and TRBJ2-2; 7 bases fit TRBD2. Germline V gives CDR1 SGHNT, CDR2 YYREEE (reference sequence). The CDR3 is 13 residues long. The ends lost 4 bases at V and 7 bases at J; junction bases unmatched: 4.